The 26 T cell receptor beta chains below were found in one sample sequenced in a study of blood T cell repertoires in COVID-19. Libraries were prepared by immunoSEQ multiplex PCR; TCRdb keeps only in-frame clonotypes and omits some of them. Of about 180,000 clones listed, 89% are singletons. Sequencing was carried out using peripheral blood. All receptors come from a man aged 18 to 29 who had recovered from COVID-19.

The CDR3 DNA follows: TGTGCCAGCAGCCAAGGTTCCGGGACAGGGGGTGCTCCCCTCCACTTT. This sequence encodes CASSQGSGTGGAPLHF. The gene calls are TRBV3-1 (or the pseudogene TRBV3-2) and TRBJ1-6; 11 positions match TRBD1. This CDR3 has 16 amino acids. Trimming removed 1 base from V and 13 bases from J; junction bases left unmatched: 9. The germline CDR1 and CDR2 sequences are LGHDT and YNNKEL (reference sequence).

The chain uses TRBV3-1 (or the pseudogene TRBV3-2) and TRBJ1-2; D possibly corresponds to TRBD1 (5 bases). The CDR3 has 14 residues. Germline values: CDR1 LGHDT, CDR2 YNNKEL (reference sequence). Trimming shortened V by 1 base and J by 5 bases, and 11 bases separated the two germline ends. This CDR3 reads CASSQVGGQYGYTF. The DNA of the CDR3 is TGTGCCAGCAGCCAAGTGGGCGGACAATATGGCTACACCTTC.

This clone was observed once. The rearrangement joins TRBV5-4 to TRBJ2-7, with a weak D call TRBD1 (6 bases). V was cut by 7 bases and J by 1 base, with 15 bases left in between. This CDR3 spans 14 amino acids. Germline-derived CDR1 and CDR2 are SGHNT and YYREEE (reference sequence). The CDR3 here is CASGGPGGSYEQYF. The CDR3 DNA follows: TGTGCCAGCGGGGGCCCCGGAGGATCCTACGAGCAGTACTTC.

DNA for the CDR3: TGTGCCAGCAGCTTAGTAGGACAGGGTAGCAATCAGCCCCAGCATTTT. This gives the protein CASSLVGQGSNQPQHF. The rearrangement uses TRBV7-2 and TRBJ1-5; the match to TRBD1 covers 8 bases. Germline V gene sequence: CDR1 SGHTA, CDR2 FQGNSA. V lost 1 base to trimming and J lost 0 bases; unmatched junction nucleotides: 2. The CDR3 extends over 16 amino acids. Full variable domain (rest looked up from reference TRBV7-2 and TRBJ1-5): GAGVSQSPSNKVTEKGKDVELRCDPISGHTALYWYRQSLGQGLEFLIYFQGNSAPDKSGLPSDRFSAERTGGSVSTLTIQRTQQEDSAVYLCASSLVGQGSNQPQHFGDGTRLSIL.

CDR3 in amino acids: CASTRTGNNYGYTF. The CDR3 nucleotides read TGTGCCAGCACGCGGACAGGGAATAACTATGGCTACACCTTC. The chain uses TRBV13 and TRBJ1-2; the match to TRBD1 covers 8 bases. Germline loops: CDR1 PRHDT, CDR2 FYEKMQ (reference sequence). Germline trimming cut 7 bases from V and 1 base from J; bases unmatched to any gene: 5. CDR3 length: 14 amino acids.

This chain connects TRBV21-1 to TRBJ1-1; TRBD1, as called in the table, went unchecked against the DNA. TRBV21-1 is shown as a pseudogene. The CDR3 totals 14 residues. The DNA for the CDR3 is TGTGCCAGCAGCAAAGCGTCAAAGTTCAGTGAAGCTTTCTTT. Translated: CASSKASKFSEAFF.

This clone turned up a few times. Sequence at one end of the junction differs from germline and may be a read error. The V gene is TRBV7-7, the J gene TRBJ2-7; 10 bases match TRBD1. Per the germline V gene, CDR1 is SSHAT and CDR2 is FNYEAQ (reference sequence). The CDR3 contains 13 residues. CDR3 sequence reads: CASSLGTGDEQYF. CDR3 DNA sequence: TGTGCTAGCAGCTTAGGGACAGGGGACGAGCAGTACTTC.

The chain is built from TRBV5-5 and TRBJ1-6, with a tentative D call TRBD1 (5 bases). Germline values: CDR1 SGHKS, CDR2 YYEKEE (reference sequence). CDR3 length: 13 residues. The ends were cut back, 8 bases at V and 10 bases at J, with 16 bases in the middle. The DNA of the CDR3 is TGTGCCAGTTCAGGGATGGTGGACTCACCCCTCCACTTT. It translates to CASSGMVDSPLHF.

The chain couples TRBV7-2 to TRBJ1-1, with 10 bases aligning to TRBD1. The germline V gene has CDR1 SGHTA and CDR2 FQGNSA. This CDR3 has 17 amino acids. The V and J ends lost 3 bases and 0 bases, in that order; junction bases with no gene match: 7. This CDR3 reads CASSFRDRGTMNTEAFF. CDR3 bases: TGTGCCAGCAGCTTCCGGGACAGGGGCACAATGAACACTGAAGCTTTCTTT.

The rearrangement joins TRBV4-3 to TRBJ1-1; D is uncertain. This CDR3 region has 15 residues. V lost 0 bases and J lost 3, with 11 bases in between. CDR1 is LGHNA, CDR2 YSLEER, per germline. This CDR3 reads CASSQEYGVDTEAFF. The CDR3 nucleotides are TGCGCCAGCAGCCAAGAGTACGGGGTGGACACTGAAGCTTTCTTT.

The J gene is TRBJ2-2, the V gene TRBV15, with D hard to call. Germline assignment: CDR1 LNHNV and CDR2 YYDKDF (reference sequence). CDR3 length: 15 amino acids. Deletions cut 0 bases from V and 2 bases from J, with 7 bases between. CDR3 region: CATSRESINTGELFF. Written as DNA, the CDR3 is TGTGCCACCAGCAGAGAGAGCATAAACACCGGGGAGCTGTTTTTT.

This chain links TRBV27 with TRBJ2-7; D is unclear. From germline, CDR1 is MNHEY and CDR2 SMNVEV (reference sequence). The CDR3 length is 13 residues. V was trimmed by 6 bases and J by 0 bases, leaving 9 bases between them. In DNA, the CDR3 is TGTGCCAGCAGCGTCGGTGACTCCTACGAGCAGTACTTC. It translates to CASSVGDSYEQYF.

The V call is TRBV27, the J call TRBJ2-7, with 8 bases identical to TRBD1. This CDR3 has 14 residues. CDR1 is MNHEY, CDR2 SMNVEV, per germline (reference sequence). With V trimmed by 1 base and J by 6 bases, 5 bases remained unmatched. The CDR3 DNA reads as TGTGCCAGCAGTTTATACGCAGGGGGCTCCGAGCAGTACTTC. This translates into CASSLYAGGSEQYF.

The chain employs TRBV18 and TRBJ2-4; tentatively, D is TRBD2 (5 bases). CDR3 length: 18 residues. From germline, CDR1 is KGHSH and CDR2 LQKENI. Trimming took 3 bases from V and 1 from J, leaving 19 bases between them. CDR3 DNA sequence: TGTGCCAGCTCACCTTTGGCGGGTGAGAGTGTGGCCAAAAACATTCAGTACTTC. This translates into CASSPLAGESVAKNIQYF.

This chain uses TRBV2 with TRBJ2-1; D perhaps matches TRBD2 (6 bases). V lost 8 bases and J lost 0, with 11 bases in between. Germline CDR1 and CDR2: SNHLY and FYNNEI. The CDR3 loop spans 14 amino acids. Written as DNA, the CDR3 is TGTGCCAGCCGGGCGGGAACCTCCTACAATGAGCAGTTCTTC. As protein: CASRAGTSYNEQFF.

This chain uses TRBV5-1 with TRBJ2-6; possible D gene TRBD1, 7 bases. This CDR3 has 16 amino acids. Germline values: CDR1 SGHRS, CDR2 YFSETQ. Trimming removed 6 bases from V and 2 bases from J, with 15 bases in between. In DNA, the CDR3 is TGCGCCAGCACCGGAGGAGGGGGCGCTGGGGCCAACGTCCTGACTTTC. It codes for CASTGGGGAGANVLTF.

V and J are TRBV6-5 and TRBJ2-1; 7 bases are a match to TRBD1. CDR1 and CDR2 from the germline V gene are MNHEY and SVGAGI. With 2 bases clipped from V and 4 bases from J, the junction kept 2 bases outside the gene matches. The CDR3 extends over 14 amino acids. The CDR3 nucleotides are TGTGCCAGCAGTTACAGGGGGCCTTACAATGAGCAGTTCTTC. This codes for CASSYRGPYNEQFF.

The CDR3 is CASSTTGFGNTIYF. CDR3 coding DNA: TGTGCCAGCAGTACTACAGGCTTTGGAAACACCATATATTTT. This chain uses TRBV6-5 with TRBJ1-3, with D possibly being TRBD1 (5 bases). The germline CDR1 and CDR2 sequences are MNHEY and SVGAGI. The CDR3 sequence is 14 residues long. V was shortened by 5 bases and J by 3 bases, with 11 bases between the two germline ends.

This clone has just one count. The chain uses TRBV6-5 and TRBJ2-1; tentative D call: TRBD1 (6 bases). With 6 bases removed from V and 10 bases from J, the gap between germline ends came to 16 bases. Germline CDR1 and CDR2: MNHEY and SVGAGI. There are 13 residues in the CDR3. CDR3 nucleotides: TGTGCCAGCAGGGGGGACAACGTCCCCGAGCAGTTCTTC. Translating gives CASRGDNVPEQFF.

The CDR3 DNA follows: TGTGCCAGCATACCACAGGGGCGCATCTACAATGAGCAGTTCTTC. This sequence encodes CASIPQGRIYNEQFF. This chain uses TRBV28 with TRBJ2-1; 7 nucleotides line up with TRBD1. Trimming at V came to 7 bases and at J to 3 bases, leaving 9 bases not matched to a gene. The CDR3 consists of 15 residues. CDR1 is MDHEN, CDR2 SYDVKM, per germline.

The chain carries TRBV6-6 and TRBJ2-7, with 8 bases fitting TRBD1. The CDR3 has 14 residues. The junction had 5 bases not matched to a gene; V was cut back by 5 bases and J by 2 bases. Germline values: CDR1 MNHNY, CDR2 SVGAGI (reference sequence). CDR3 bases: TGTGCCAGCAGTCTGACAGGGGCGGCCTACGAGCAGTACTTC. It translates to CASSLTGAAYEQYF.

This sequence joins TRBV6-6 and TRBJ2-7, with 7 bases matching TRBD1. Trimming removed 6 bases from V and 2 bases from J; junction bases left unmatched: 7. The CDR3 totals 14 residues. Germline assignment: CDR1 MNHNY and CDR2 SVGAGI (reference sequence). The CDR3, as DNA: TGTGCCAGCAGAGGACAGGATATGACCTACGAGCAGTACTTC. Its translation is CASRGQDMTYEQYF.

The CDR3 DNA reads TGTGCCAGCAGCCCCACCGTGCGGACAGGGACAGCATATGGCTACACCTTC. It codes for CASSPTVRTGTAYGYTF. V gene TRBV11-2 combines with J gene TRBJ1-2; 8 nucleotides agree with TRBD1. The J segment lost 5 bases and the V segment lost 5 bases, leaving 16 bases of the junction unmatched. CDR1 and CDR2 (germline): SGHAT, FQNNGV. The CDR3 is 17 residues long.

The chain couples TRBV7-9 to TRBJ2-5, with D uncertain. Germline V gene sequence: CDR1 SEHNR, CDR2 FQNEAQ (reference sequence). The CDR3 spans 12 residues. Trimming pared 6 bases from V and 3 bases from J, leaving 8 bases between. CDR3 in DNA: TGTGCCAGCAGGCCTATAGAAGAGACCCAGTACTTC. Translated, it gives CASRPIEETQYF.

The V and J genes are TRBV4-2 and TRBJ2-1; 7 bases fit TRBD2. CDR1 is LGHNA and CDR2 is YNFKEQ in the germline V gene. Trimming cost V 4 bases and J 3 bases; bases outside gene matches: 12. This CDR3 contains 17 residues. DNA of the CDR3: TGTGCCAGCAGCCTTCGTACTAGCGCGGGATTCTACAATGAGCAGTTCTTC. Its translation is CASSLRTSAGFYNEQFF.

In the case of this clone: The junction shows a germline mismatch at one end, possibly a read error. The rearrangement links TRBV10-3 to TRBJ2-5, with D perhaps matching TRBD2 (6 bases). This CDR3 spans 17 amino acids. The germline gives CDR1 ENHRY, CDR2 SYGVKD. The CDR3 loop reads CATSESKGGRIQETQYF. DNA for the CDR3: TGTGCCACCAGTGAGTCGAAGGGAGGCAGAATCCAAGAGACCCAGTACTTC.